Listed below are T cell receptor beta chains from one sample, sequenced in a study of identical twins. TCRdb ran MiXCR on the 5' RACE reads and lists one entry per CDR3 protein. The sample holds some 330,000 distinct CDR3 sequences, 8.5% to 10% seen once. The sequencing sample was made of naive T cells sorted from blood. These receptors came from a woman in her forties or fifties in good health. CDR3s include the opening cysteine and the closing phenylalanine or tryptophan. Fields, in order: clone size, D gene, V gene, J gene, CDR3 protein, CDR3 DNA. A D gene is named only where the DNA matches it firmly. Clone size is given for some rows only: seen once, a few or many times, or a class if the clone is expanded.

size: -; D: -; V: TRBV12-3/TRBV12-4; J: TRBJ2-7; CDR3: CASSLAGSRGSYEQYF; DNA: TGTGCCAGCAGTTTAGCCGGGAGCAGGGGTTCCTACGAGCAGTACTTC
size: -; D: -; V: TRBV20-1; J: TRBJ2-2; CDR3: CSARGKGGYNTGELFF; DNA: TGCAGTGCTAGAGGGAAAGGGGGATATAACACCGGGGAGCTGTTTTTT
size: many; D: -; V: TRBV5-1; J: TRBJ2-2; CDR3: CASSLASTGELFF; DNA: TGCGCCAGCAGCCTAGCGTCAACCGGGGAGCTGTTTTTT
size: -; D: TRBD1; V: TRBV12-3/TRBV12-4; J: TRBJ1-2; CDR3: CASSLGGQYYGYTF; DNA: TGTGCCAGCAGTTTAGGGGGACAGTACTATGGCTACACCTTC
size: few; D: -; V: TRBV11-2; J: TRBJ1-2; CDR3: CASSLANRVTANYGYTF; DNA: TGTGCCAGCAGCTTAGCGAATCGGGTTACAGCTAACTATGGCTACACCTTC
size: -; D: -; V: TRBV7-9; J: TRBJ2-7; CDR3: CASSESGIMLYEQYF; DNA: TGTGCCAGCAGCGAATCGGGTATTATGCTCTACGAGCAGTACTTC
size: few; D: -; V: TRBV30; J: TRBJ2-1; CDR3: CAWGVGGEQFF; DNA: TGTGCCTGGGGGGTTGGGGGGGAGCAGTTCTTC
size: few; D: -; V: TRBV6-5; J: TRBJ1-5; CDR3: CASSYWQGQPQHF; DNA: TGTGCCAGCAGTTACTGGCAGGGTCAGCCCCAGCATTTT
size: many; D: TRBD2; V: TRBV4-2; J: TRBJ2-3; CDR3: CASSQRAGGGSDTQYF; DNA: TGTGCCAGCAGCCAGAGAGCGGGAGGAGGGTCAGATACGCAGTATTTT
size: many; D: -; V: TRBV14; J: TRBJ1-4; CDR3: CASSRDTLTNEKLFF; DNA: TGTGCCAGCAGCCGGGACACCCTTACTAATGAAAAACTGTTTTTT
size: -; D: -; V: TRBV12-5; J: TRBJ2-6; CDR3: CASGFWRGRISGANVLTF; DNA: TGTGCTAGTGGTTTCTGGCGGGGACGGATATCTGGGGCCAACGTCCTGACTTTC
size: -; D: TRBD1; V: TRBV6-2/TRBV6-3; J: TRBJ1-1; CDR3: CASSPPHRGTEAFF; DNA: TGTGCCAGCAGCCCACCCCACAGGGGAACTGAAGCTTTCTTT
size: -; D: -; V: TRBV27; J: TRBJ1-3; CDR3: CASSYEGDSGNTIYF; DNA: TGTGCCAGCAGTTATGAGGGGGACTCTGGAAACACCATATATTTT
size: many; D: -; V: TRBV18; J: TRBJ1-4; CDR3: CASSPGGGHNEKLFF; DNA: TGTGCCAGCTCACCAGGTGGGGGGCACAATGAAAAACTGTTTTTT
size: -; D: TRBD2; V: TRBV7-2; J: TRBJ2-3; CDR3: CSSSLERTRFGTDTQYF; DNA: TGTTCCAGCAGCTTAGAGAGGACTAGATTCGGCACAGATACGCAGTATTTT
size: many; D: -; V: TRBV15; J: TRBJ2-3; CDR3: CATSSLESMMDTQYF; DNA: TGTGCCACCAGCAGTTTGGAGAGTATGATGGATACGCAGTATTTT
size: -; D: -; V: TRBV29-1; J: TRBJ2-2; CDR3: CSGRRQNTGELFF; DNA: TGCAGCGGGCGGAGACAGAACACCGGGGAGCTGTTTTTT
size: many; D: -; V: TRBV29-1; J: TRBJ2-4; CDR3: CSVGGDIQYF; DNA: TGCAGCGTTGGCGGAGACATTCAGTACTTC
size: few; D: TRBD2; V: TRBV25-1; J: TRBJ2-1; CDR3: CASSDSHSGITYNEQFF; DNA: TGTGCCAGCAGTGACTCACATAGCGGGATAACATACAATGAGCAGTTCTTC
size: many; D: -; V: TRBV7-3; J: TRBJ2-1; CDR3: CASSTAASSYNEQFF; DNA: TGTGCCAGCAGTACGGCGGCCAGCTCCTACAATGAGCAGTTCTTC